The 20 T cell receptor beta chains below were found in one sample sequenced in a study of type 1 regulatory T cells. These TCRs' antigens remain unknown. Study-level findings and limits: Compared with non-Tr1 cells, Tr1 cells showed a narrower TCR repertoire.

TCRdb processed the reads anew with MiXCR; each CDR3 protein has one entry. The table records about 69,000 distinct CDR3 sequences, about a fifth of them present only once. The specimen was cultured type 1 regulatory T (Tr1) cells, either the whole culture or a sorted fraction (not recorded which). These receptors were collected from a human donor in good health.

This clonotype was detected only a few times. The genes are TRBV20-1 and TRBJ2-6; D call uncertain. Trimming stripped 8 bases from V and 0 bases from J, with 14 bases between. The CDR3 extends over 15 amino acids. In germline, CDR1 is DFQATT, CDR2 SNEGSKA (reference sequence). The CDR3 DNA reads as TGCAGTTCAAGAAGCTCGCCCTCTGGGGCCAACGTCCTGACTTTC. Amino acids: CSSRSSPSGANVLTF.

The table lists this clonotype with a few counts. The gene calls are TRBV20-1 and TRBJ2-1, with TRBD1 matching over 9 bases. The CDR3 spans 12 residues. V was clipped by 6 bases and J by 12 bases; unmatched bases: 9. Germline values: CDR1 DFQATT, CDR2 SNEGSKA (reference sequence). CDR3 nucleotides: TGCAGTGCAGGCACAGGGGGCTCAAGGCAGTTCTTC. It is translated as CSAGTGGSRQFF.

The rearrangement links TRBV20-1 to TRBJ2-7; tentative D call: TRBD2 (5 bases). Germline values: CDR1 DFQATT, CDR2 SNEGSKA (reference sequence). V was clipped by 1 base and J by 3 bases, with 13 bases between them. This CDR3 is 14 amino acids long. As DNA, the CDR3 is TGCAGTGCTAGAGTCGCGCGGACTTACTACGAGCAGTACTTC. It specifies CSARVARTYYEQYF.

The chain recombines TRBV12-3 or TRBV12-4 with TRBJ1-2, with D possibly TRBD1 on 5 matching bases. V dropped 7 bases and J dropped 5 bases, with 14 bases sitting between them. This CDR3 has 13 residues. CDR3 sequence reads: CASNIQEGYGYTF. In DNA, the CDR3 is TGTGCCAGCAACATCCAAGAGGGGTATGGCTACACCTTC.

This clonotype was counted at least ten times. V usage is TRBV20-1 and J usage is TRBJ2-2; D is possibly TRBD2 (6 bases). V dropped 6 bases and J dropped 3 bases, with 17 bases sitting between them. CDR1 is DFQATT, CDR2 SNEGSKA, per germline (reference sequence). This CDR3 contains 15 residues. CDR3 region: CSAEGTSRYTGELFF. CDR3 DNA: TGCAGTGCCGAGGGCACTAGCAGGTACACCGGGGAGCTGTTTTTT.

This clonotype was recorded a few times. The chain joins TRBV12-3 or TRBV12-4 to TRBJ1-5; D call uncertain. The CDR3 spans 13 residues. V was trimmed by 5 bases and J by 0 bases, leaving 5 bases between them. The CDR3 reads CASSGSSNQPQHF. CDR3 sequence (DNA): TGTGCCAGCAGTGGCTCTAGCAATCAGCCCCAGCATTTT.

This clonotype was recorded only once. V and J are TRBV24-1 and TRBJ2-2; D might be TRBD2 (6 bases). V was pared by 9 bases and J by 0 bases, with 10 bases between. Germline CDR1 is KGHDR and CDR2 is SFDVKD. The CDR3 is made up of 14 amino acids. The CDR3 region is CATAPGANTGELFF. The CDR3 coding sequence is TGTGCCACCGCGCCGGGGGCGAACACCGGGGAGCTGTTTTTT.

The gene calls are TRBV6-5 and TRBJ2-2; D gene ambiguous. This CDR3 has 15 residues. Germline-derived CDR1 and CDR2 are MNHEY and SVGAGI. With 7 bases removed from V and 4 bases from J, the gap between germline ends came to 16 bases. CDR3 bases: TGTGCCAGCAAGTGGGTGTTGGGAAGCACCGGGGAGCTGTTTTTT. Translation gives CASKWVLGSTGELFF.

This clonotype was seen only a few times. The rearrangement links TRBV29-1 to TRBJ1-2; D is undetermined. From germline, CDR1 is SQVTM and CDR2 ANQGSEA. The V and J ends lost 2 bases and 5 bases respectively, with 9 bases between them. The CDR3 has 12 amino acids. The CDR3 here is CSVERTEYGYTF. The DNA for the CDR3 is TGCAGCGTTGAAAGGACGGAATATGGCTACACCTTC.

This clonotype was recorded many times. DNA for the CDR3: TGTGCCAGCAGCTTAGCAGGGGACGACTATGGCTACACCTTC. Its translation: CASSLAGDDYGYTF. The chain has TRBV5-5 and TRBJ1-2; D is perhaps TRBD1 (6 bases). Per the germline V gene, CDR1 is SGHKS and CDR2 is YYEKEE (reference sequence). Trimming pared 2 bases from V and 3 bases from J, leaving 11 bases between. CDR3 length: 14 amino acids.

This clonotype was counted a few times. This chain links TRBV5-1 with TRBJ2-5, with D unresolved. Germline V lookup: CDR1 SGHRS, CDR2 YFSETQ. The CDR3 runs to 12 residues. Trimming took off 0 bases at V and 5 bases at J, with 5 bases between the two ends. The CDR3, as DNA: TGCGCCAGCAGCTTGGATGTCGAGACCCAGTACTTC. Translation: CASSLDVETQYF.

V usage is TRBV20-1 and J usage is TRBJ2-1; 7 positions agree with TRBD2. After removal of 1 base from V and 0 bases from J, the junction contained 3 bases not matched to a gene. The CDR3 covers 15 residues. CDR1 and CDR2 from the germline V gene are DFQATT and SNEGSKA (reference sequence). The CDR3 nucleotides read TGCAGTGCTAGAGCAGCGGGGAGCTCCTACAATGAGCAGTTCTTC. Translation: CSARAAGSSYNEQFF.

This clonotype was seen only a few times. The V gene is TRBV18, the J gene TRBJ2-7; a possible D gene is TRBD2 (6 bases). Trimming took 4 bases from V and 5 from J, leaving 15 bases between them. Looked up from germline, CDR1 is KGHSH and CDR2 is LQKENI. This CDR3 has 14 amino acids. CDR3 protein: CASSLAGSGNEQYF. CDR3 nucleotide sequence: TGTGCCAGCTCACTTGCGGGGTCGGGTAACGAGCAGTACTTC.

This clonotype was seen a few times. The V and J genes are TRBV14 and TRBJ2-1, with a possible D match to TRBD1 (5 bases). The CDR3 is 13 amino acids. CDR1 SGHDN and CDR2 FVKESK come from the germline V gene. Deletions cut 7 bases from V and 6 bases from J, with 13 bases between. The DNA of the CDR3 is TGTGCCAGCACCTCGTTGCAGGGCAATGAGCAGTTCTTC. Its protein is CASTSLQGNEQFF.

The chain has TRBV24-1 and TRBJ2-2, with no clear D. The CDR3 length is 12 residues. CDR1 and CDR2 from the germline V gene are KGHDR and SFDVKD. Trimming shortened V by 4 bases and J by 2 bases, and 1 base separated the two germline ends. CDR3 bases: TGTGCCACCAGTGAAAACACCGGGGAGCTGTTTTTT. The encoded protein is CATSENTGELFF.

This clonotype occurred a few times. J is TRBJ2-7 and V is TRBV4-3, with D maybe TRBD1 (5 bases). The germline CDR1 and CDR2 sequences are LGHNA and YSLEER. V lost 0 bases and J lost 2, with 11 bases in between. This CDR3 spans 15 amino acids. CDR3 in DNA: TGCGCCAGCAGCCAAGAAGCAGGGTGGGCCTACGAGCAGTACTTC. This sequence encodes CASSQEAGWAYEQYF.

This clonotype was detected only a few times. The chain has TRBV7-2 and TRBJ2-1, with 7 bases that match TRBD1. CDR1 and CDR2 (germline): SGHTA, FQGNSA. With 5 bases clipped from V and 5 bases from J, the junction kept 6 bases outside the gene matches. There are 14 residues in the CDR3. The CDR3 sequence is CASSPLQGDNEQFF. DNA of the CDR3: TGTGCCAGCAGCCCCTTGCAGGGGGACAATGAGCAGTTCTTC.

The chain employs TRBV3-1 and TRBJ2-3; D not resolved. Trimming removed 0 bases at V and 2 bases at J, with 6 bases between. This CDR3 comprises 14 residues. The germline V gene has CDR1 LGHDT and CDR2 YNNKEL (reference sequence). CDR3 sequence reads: CASSQDFATDTQYF. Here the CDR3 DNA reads TGTGCCAGCAGCCAAGATTTCGCCACAGATACGCAGTATTTT.

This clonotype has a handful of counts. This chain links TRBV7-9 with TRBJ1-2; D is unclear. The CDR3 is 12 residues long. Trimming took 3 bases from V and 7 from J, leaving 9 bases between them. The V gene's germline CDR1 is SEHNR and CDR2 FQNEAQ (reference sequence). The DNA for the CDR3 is TGTGCCAGCAGCTTCGACGATCCTGGCTACACCTTC. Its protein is CASSFDDPGYTF.

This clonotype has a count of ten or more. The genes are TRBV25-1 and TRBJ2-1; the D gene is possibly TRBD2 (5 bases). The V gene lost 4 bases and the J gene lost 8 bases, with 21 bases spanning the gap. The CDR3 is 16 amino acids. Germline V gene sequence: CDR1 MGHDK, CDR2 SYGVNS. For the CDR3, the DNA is TGTGCCAGCAGTGGGACCGAGTGGACTGAGGCCCATGAGCAGTTCTTC. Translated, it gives CASSGTEWTEAHEQFF.